Listed here are 11 T cell receptor beta chains from one sample, sequenced in a study of beta chain features in type 1 diabetes. All of the isolated RNA was reverse transcribed, so expressed TCRB transcripts were sequenced. Sequencing was performed with immunoSEQ multiplex PCR; in TCRdb, only in-frame clones are kept and a portion is missing. The sample lists 130,000 to 150,000 clones; 6.9% were seen once. Sequencing input: central memory CD4+ T cells from blood. Receptors originate from a woman aged 25 to 39 in good health.

In this sample, this clone turned up many times. The chain is built from TRBV7-2 and TRBJ2-7, with 9 nucleotides matching TRBD2. From germline, CDR1 is SGHTA and CDR2 FQGNSA. The CDR3 is 15 residues long. V shed 6 bases, J shed 4 bases, and the junction held 10 bases outside the gene matches. The CDR3 bases are TGTGCCAGCAGTACCGCGGGACTAGCAGAGTACGAGCAGTACTTC. Translation gives CASSTAGLAEYEQYF.

This clone has just a few counts. The chain carries TRBV5-4 and TRBJ2-7; 10 bases agree with TRBD1. V was pared by 0 bases and J by 4 bases, with 4 bases of the junction left unmatched. Germline V gene data show CDR1 as SGHNT and CDR2 as YYREEE (reference sequence). The CDR3 has 15 residues. The CDR3 DNA reads TGTGCCAGCAGCTTGGCCGCGGGACAGGGGTACGAGCAGTACTTC. This codes for CASSLAAGQGYEQYF.

This clone was recorded a few times. This rearrangement joins TRBV6-5 to TRBJ1-1; D is possibly TRBD1 (5 bases). The ends were cut back, 3 bases at V and 0 bases at J, with 11 bases in the middle. Per germline, CDR1 MNHEY and CDR2 SVGAGI. The CDR3 covers 15 residues. The CDR3 region has the DNA TGTGCCAGCAGTTATGGGGGGAACATGAACACTGAAGCTTTCTTT. It yields the protein CASSYGGNMNTEAFF.

CDR3 sequence: CASSVPQTGPDEQYF. The CDR3 bases are TGCGCCAGCAGCGTACCACAGACAGGGCCTGACGAGCAGTACTTC. The chain recombines TRBV5-1 with TRBJ2-7, with 7 bases matching TRBD1. This CDR3 has 15 amino acids. Germline V gene data show CDR1 as SGHRS and CDR2 as YFSETQ. V lost 4 bases, J lost 5 bases, and 12 bases stayed unmatched. Full variable domain (rest looked up from reference TRBV5-1 and TRBJ2-7): KAGVTQTPRYLIKTRGQQVTLSCSPISGHRSVSWYQQTPGQGLQFLFEYFSETQRNKGNFPGRFSGRQFSNSRSEMNVSTLELGDSALYLCASSVPQTGPDEQYFGPGTRLTVT.

This clone was counted between two and nine times. This chain uses TRBV6-5 with TRBJ2-5, with TRBD2 matching 7 bases. The germline CDR1 and CDR2 sequences are MNHEY and SVGAGI. This CDR3 has 13 residues. The J segment lost 5 bases and the V segment lost 8 bases, leaving 8 bases of the junction unmatched. The CDR3 spells CASSHGSGETQYF. CDR3 sequence (DNA): TGTGCCAGCTCCCATGGTAGCGGGGAGACCCAGTACTTC.

This chain links TRBV4-2 with TRBJ2-5; 7 bases line up with TRBD1. CDR3 length: 15 residues. J was trimmed by 2 bases and V by 4 bases; bases with no gene match: 7. The V gene's germline CDR1 is LGHNA and CDR2 YNFKEQ. The CDR3 DNA follows: TGTGCCAGCAGCCTCGCCGGGACAGCTCAAGAGACCCAGTACTTC. This encodes CASSLAGTAQETQYF.

V and J are TRBV7-3 and TRBJ2-5; D may be TRBD2 (6 bases). The CDR3 spans 15 residues. Trimming took 1 base from V and 4 from J, leaving 13 bases between them. Looked up from germline, CDR1 is SGHTA and CDR2 is FQGTGA. This chain's CDR3 is CASSLSGTNAETQYF. The CDR3, as DNA: TGTGCCAGCAGCTTAAGCGGGACCAATGCAGAGACCCAGTACTTC.

V and J are TRBV15 and TRBJ2-1; 9 bases match TRBD2. Trimming cost V 3 bases and J 2 bases; bases outside gene matches: 2. The CDR3 extends over 15 amino acids. Germline CDR1 is LNHNV and CDR2 is YYDKDF (reference sequence). The CDR3 region is CATSRASGTYNEQFF. The CDR3 bases are TGTGCCACCAGCAGGGCTAGCGGGACCTACAATGAGCAGTTCTTC.

This clone was seen at least ten times. DNA of the CDR3: TGTGCCAGCAGTCATACAGGGGGCGGGAACACCGGGGAGCTGTTTTTT. This gives the protein CASSHTGGGNTGELFF. The V gene is TRBV7-2, the J gene TRBJ2-2; 9 bases fit TRBD1. Per germline, CDR1 SGHTA and CDR2 FQGNSA. Trimming took 6 bases from V and 1 from J; bases not matched to a gene: 6. This CDR3 is 16 amino acids long.

The table lists this clone with a few counts. This rearrangement joins TRBV9 to TRBJ2-1; the D gene is possibly TRBD2 (5 bases). With 0 bases removed from V and 3 bases from J, the gap between germline ends came to 13 bases. Germline V gene sequence: CDR1 SGDLS, CDR2 YYNGEE. The CDR3 loop spans 16 amino acids. In DNA form, the CDR3 reads TGTGCCAGCAGCGTAGGGTCGGGAATAGACTACAATGAGCAGTTCTTC. This sequence encodes CASSVGSGIDYNEQFF. Filled out from reference TRBV9 and TRBJ2-1, the complete variable domain reads DSGVTQTPKHLITATGQRVTLRCSPRSGDLSVYWYQQSLDQGLQFLIQYYNGEERAKGNILERFSAQQFPDLHSELNLSSLELGDSALYFCASSVGSGIDYNEQFFGPGTRLTVL.

The rearrangement joins TRBV2 to TRBJ2-5, with D possibly being TRBD2 (5 bases). V was trimmed by 2 bases and J by 3 bases, leaving 10 bases between them. Germline V CDR1 and CDR2: SNHLY, FYNNEI. This CDR3 region has 14 residues. This chain's CDR3 is CASSEPDGKETQYF. DNA for the CDR3: TGTGCCAGCAGTGAACCGGACGGGAAAGAGACCCAGTACTTC. The full variable domain, in which reference TRBV2 and TRBJ2-5 provide the parts outside the CDR3, is EPEVTQTPSHQVTQMGQEVILRCVPISNHLYFYWYRQILGQKVEFLVSFYNNEISEKSEIFDDQFSVERPDGSNFTLKIRSTKLEDSAMYFCASSEPDGKETQYFGPGTRLLVL.